The entry below gives a single T cell receptor (beta chain) sequence along with its context. Its antigen is currently not known. Base qualities are missing; no much larger clone stands one base away. TCRbeta CDR3 regions were amplified from genomic DNA using the immunoSEQ Assay, a bias-controlled multiplex PCR. In the source study's methods: The number of nucleated cells in each sample was estimated by amplification of reference gene primers within the assay. To quantify the absolute abundance of each unique TCRbeta CDR3 rearrangement, sequence reads were collapsed and filtered. For each sample, productive Simpson clonality was calculated by taking the square root of Simpson's diversity index across productive rearrangements. Not all clones reach the TCRdb copy of this immuneACCESS table, which keeps in-frame sequences only. Checked studies attribute under half of the gap to unresolved V genes and leave the rest unexplained. V, J and clone size derive from that table, while D and trimming were established from the DNA sequence. Within this sample are some 110,000 clones, with approximately 74% of them counted one time only. In total, the top ten clones hold about 5.5% of the sample.

The data were taken from a study of blood T cell repertoires in COVID-19 (TCRdb year 2020). At the level of the whole study: Samples covering the acute and convalescent phases of COVID-19 were provided by collaborators in the United States, Italy and Spain. The material from the prospective study consisted of cDNA or gDNA derived from T cells, B-cell-depleted T cells, or PBMCs. The samples were drawn from two sources: the first 160 participants of the ongoing ImmuneRACE study, and some 1,300 subjects contributed by 6 global collaborators. Subjects who had been exposed to COVID-19, were actively infected with it, or had recovered from it provided the deeply sampled blood TCRbeta repertoires that made up the dataset. A de-identified subject ID, COVID-19 status, age in years and sex were almost always included in the sample metadata. The repertoires were released in a freely available public database meant as a resource for research on the immune response to SARS-CoV-2. HLA class I and class II types, where available, came from metadata supplied by the sample provider rather than from assay-based typing.

The V and J ends are trimmed by 0 bases and 4 bases, leaving 15 bases between them. The germline V gene (reference sequence) provides CDR1 LNHDA and CDR2 SQIVND. Spanning cysteine to phenylalanine, the CDR3 consists of 16 amino acids. Only the CDR3 portion is preserved as DNA: 48 bases, with reading frame beginning at the first base. The full study reports these points: The amount of clinical and demographic metadata varied by source and participant and was provided uncurated.

At one collaborating source in Seattle, patients were enrolled during active infection and were followed longitudinally through the course of disease. Whole blood was collected in K2EDTA tubes by collaborating institutions according to the institutions' own protocols. For TCRbeta analysis, collaborators shipped samples as frozen whole blood, isolated PBMCs, or DNA extracted from either of those sample types. This receptor was obtained from a man aged 80 or over with COVID-19, enrolled during active disease. Sequencing was carried out using peripheral blood. Recombination linked TRBV19 to TRBJ1-2, and the D gene may be TRBD1, 5 bases matching. The DNA sequence is as follows: TGTGCCAGTAGTATAGACGGGGGGGATATTCCCTATGGCTACACCTTC. The resulting protein is CASSIDGGDIPYGYTF.